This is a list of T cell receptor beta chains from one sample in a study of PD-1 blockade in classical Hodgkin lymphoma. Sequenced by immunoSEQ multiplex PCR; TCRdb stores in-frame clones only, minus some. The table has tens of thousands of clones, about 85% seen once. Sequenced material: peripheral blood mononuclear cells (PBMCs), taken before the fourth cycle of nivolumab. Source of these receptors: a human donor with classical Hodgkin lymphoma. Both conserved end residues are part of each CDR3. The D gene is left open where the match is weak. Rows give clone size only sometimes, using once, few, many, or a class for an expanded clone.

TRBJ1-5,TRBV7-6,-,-,TGTGCCAGCAGCCCTATCGGGGGCGGCAATCAGCCCCAGCATTTT,CASSPIGGGNQPQHF
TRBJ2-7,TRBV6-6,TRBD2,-,TGTGCCAGCAGTGGACTAGCGGGAGGGATCTGGGAGCAGTACTTC,CASSGLAGGIWEQYF
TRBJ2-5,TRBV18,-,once,TGTGCCAGCTCACCACTGGGGGAGACCCAGTACTTC,CASSPLGETQYF
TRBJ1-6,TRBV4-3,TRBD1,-,TGCGCCAGCAGCCAAGATTTACAGGGGAGGAATAATTCACCCCTCCACTTT,CASSQDLQGRNNSPLHF
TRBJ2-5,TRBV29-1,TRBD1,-,TGCAGCGTTTCGGGACAGGGAGAGACCCAGTACTTC,CSVSGQGETQYF
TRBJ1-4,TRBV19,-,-,TGTGCCAGTAGTGCCCGAACTAATGAAAAACTGTTTTTT,CASSARTNEKLFF
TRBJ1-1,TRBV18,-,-,TGTGCCAGCTCCCGAGCAGGGGACACTGAAGCTTTCTTT,CASSRAGDTEAFF
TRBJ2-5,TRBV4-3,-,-,TGCGCCAGCAGCCAAGATTCGAGGGAGACCCAGTACTTC,CASSQDSRETQYF
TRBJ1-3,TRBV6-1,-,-,TGTGCCAGCAGTGATTTCAACGGGGGACATGGAAACACCATATATTTT,CASSDFNGGHGNTIYF
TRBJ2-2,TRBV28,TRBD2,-,TGTGCCAGCACCCTAGCGGGGGCTTACACCGGGGAGCTGTTTTTT,CASTLAGAYTGELFF
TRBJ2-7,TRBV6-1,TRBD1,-,TGTGCCAGCAGTGACCTCGGAGACAGGGGGTACGAGCAGTACTTC,CASSDLGDRGYEQYF
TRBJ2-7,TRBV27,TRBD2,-,TGTGCCAGCAGTTTTGTTGGGGGGGGAATCTACGAGCAGTACTTC,CASSFVGGGIYEQYF
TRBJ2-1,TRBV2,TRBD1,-,TGTGCCAGCAGCAAACAGCCAGGGGGAAATGAGCAGTTCTTC,CASSKQPGGNEQFF
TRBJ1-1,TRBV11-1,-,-,TGTGCCAGCAGACGAATTAGCCCCATGAACACTGAAGCTTTCTTT,CASRRISPMNTEAFF
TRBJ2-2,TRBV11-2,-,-,TGTGCCAGCAGCTTAGGCGGGACCCTCACCGGGGAGCTGTTTTTT,CASSLGGTLTGELFF
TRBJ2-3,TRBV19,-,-,TGTGCCAGTAGGGGCACAGATACGCAGTATTTT,CASRGTDTQYF
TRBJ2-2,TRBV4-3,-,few,TGCGCCAGCAGCCAAGAATGGGCGGGTTTAACCGGGGAGCTGTTTTTT,CASSQEWAGLTGELFF
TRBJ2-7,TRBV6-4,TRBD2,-,TGTGCCAGCCCTAACCTAGATGGGAGGGGAAAGCAGTACTTC,CASPNLDGRGKQYF
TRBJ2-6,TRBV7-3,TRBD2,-,TGTGCCAGCAGCTTATGGCCGGGAGGTGGGGCCAACGTCCTGACTTTC,CASSLWPGGGANVLTF
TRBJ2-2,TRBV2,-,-,TGTGCCAGCAGTGAAGCCTCGAGGGGAACCGGGGAGCTGTTTTTT,CASSEASRGTGELFF
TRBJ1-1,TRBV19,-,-,TGTGCCAGTAGTATAGATCGGGTTTTGAACACTGAAGCTTTCTTT,CASSIDRVLNTEAFF
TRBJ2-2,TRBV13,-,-,TGTGCCTCCGGTGGCACCGGGGAGCTGTTTTTT,CASGGTGELFF
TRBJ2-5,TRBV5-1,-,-,TGCGCCAGCAGCTTAGGGAATCGGGAGACCCAGTACTTC,CASSLGNRETQYF
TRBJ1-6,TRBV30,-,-,TGTGCCTGGAGTGTAACCCTGACGGTCTACTCCTATAATTCACCCCTCCACTTT,CAWSVTLTVYSYNSPLHF
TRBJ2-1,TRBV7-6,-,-,TGTGCCAGCAGCTTAGGGTGGGCCTCCTACAATGAGCAGTTCTTC,CASSLGWASYNEQFF
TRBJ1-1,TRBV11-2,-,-,TGTGCCAGCAGCTTAAGACACCATCCCACTGAAGCTTTCTTT,CASSLRHHPTEAFF
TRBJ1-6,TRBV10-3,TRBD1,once,TGTGCCATCAGTTCTTCAGGGGGCAAAGATTCACCCCTCCACTTT,CAISSSGGKDSPLHF
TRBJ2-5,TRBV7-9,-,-,TGTGCCAGCAGCTTATTGGGACGGCAAGAGACCCAGTACTTC,CASSLLGRQETQYF
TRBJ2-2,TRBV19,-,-,TGTGCCAGTAGTATTGTTATATTGACCGGGGAGCTGTTTTTT,CASSIVILTGELFF
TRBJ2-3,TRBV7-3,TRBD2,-,TGTGCCAGCAGGGCCTATAGCGGGAGTGGCGATACGCAGTATTTT,CASRAYSGSGDTQYF
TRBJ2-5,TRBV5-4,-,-,TGTGCCAGCAGCTTGGAACATGAGGAGACCCAGTACTTC,CASSLEHEETQYF
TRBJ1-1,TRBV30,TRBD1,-,TGTGCCTGGAGACGGACAGGGGAAGCTTTCTTT,CAWRRTGEAFF
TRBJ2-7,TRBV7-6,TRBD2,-,TGTGCCAGCAGCCCCGGGACTAGCGGGGGATACACCTACGAGCAGTACTTC,CASSPGTSGGYTYEQYF
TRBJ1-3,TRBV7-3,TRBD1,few,TGTGCCAGCAGCGCCGGGACAGGTTCTGGAAACACCATATATTTT,CASSAGTGSGNTIYF
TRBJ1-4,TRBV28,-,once,TGTGCCAGCAGTCCCCCTTCTGGCAAGAAGGAAAAACTGTTTTTT,CASSPPSGKKEKLFF
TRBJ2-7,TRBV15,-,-,TGTGCCACCAGCAGAGATGTGGCGACAGGACTCTACGAGCAGTACTTC,CATSRDVATGLYEQYF
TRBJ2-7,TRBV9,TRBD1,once,TGTGCCAGCAGCGTAGGGGACAGAGCCTACGAGCAGTACTTC,CASSVGDRAYEQYF
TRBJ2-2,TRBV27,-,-,TGTGCCAGCAGTTTAGGCAGGACGACCGGGGAGCTGTTTTTT,CASSLGRTTGELFF
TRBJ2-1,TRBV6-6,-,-,TGTGCCAGCAGTTACGGTGACAATGAGCAGTTCTTC,CASSYGDNEQFF
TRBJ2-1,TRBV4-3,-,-,TGCGCCAGCAGCCTTTCCCGGGACGCCTACAATGAGCAGTTCTTC,CASSLSRDAYNEQFF
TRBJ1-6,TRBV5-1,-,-,TGCGCCAGCACAAACGGGGGGGGTTATTCACCCCTCCACTTT,CASTNGGGYSPLHF
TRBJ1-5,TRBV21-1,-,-,TGTGCCACCCCGGACAGGGAGCTCAATCAGCCCCAGCATTTT,CATPDRELNQPQHF
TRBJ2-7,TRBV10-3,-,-,TGTGCCATCAGTGAGGGACTGGCTACCTACGAGCAGTACTTC,CAISEGLATYEQYF
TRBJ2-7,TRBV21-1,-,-,TGTGCCAGCAGCAAAAAGGGGGACACAGGGGCGAGGGAGCAGTACTTC,CASSKKGDTGAREQYF
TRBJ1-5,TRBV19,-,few,TGTGCCAGTAGTCCTGGCGGGAGCAATCAGCCCCAGCATTTT,CASSPGGSNQPQHF
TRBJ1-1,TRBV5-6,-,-,TGTGCCAGCAGCTGGACTAGCAGGGGCACTGAAGCTTTCTTT,CASSWTSRGTEAFF
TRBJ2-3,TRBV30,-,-,TGTGCCTGGACACCGACAGGCACAGATACGCAGTATTTT,CAWTPTGTDTQYF
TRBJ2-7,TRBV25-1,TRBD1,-,TGTGCCAGCAGTTGGACAGGGGGCTTTGACGAGCAGTACTTC,CASSWTGGFDEQYF
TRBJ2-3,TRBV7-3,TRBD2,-,TGTGCCAGCAGCGGCGGACTAGCGGGGCCCACAGATACGCAGTATTTT,CASSGGLAGPTDTQYF
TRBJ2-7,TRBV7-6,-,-,TGTGCCAGCAGCTTAGAGGCCCATGCCAGCTCCTACGAGCAGTACTTC,CASSLEAHASSYEQYF
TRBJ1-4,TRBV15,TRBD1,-,TGTGCCACCAGGGGGGACAGCTATAATGAAAAACTGTTTTTT,CATRGDSYNEKLFF
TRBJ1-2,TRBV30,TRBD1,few,TGTGCCTGGACCCCAGACAGGGGATATGGCTACACCTTC,CAWTPDRGYGYTF
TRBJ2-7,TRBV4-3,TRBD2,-,TGCGCCAGCAGCCCAGGACTAGCGGGAACCTACGAGCAGTACTTC,CASSPGLAGTYEQYF
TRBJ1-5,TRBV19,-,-,TGTGCCAGTAGTATTTGGGGGGTAGGTCAGCCCCAGCATTTT,CASSIWGVGQPQHF
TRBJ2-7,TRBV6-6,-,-,TGTGCCAGCAGTTACCAGGGCGGGACTTGGGATGAGCAGTACTTC,CASSYQGGTWDEQYF
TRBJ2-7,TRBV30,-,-,TGTGCCTGGAGTTTAGCAGGGGTGTCCTACGAGCAGTACTTC,CAWSLAGVSYEQYF
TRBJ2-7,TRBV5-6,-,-,TGTGCCAGCAGCTTGGGCGGGTACGAGCAGTACTTC,CASSLGGYEQYF
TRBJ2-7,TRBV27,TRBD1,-,TGTGCCAGCAGTTTGTCCGGGACAGGGATTTACGAGCAGTACTTC,CASSLSGTGIYEQYF
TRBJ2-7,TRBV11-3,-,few,TGTGCCAGCAGCTTAGAGCCGGGGGACTACGAGCAGTACTTC,CASSLEPGDYEQYF
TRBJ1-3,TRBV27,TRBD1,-,TGTGCCAGCAGTCAGACAGGGGGCAAAGGAAACACCATATATTTT,CASSQTGGKGNTIYF